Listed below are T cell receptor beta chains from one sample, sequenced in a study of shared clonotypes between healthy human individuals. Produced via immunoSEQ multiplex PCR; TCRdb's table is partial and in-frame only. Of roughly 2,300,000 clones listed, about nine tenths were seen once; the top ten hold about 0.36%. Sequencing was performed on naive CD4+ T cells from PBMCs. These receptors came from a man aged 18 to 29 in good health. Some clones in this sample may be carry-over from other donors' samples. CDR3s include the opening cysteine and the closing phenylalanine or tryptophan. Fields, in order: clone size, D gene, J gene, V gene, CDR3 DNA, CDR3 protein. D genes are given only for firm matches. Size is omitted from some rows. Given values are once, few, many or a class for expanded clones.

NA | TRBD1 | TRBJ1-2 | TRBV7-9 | TGTGCCAGCAGCGGACAGGGACTCCCGGGCGATGGCTACACCTTC | CASSGQGLPGDGYTF
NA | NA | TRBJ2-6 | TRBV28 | TGTGCCAGCAGTTTTTACTCTGGGGCCAACGTCCTGACTTTC | CASSFYSGANVLTF
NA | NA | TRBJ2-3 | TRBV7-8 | TGTGCCAGCAGCTTAGGGACACGAACATACTCAGATACGCAGTATTTT | CASSLGTRTYSDTQYF
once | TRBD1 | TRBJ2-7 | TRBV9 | TGTGCCAGCAGCGTACCGACAGGGGGCGGCGAGCAGTACTTC | CASSVPTGGGEQYF
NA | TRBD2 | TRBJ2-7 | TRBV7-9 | TGTGCCAGCAGCTTAGGCGGGGGCTCCTACGAGCAGTACTTC | CASSLGGGSYEQYF
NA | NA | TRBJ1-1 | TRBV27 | TGTGCCAGCAGTTTACGGGACCCCTCTGAAGCTTTCTTT | CASSLRDPSEAFF
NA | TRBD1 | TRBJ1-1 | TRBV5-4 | TGTGCCAGCAGCGCTGGACAGGGGTGGAACACTGAAGCTTTCTTT | CASSAGQGWNTEAFF
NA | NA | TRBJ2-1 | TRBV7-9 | TGTGCCAGCAGGCCCGGGACTGGCGACAATGAGCAGTTCTTC | CASRPGTGDNEQFF
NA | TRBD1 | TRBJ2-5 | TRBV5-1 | TGCGCCAGCGGCAGGGACAGTCTAGGGGAGACCCAGTACTTC | CASGRDSLGETQYF
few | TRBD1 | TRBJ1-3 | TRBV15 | TGTGCCACCAGCAGAGATAACAGGGGAATATACTCTGGAAACACCATATATTTT | CATSRDNRGIYSGNTIYF
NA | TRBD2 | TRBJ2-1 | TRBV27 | TGTGCCAGCAGCCGCGGGGGGCCCTCCTACAATGAGCAGTTCTTC | CASSRGGPSYNEQFF
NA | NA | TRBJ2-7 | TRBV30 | TGTGCCTGGAACGAACAGTGGGGCGGGACCCGCTGGGAGCAGTACTTC | CAWNEQWGGTRWEQYF
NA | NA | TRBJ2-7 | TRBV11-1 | TGTGCCAGCAGCCCGACGGGCGGGACCCCCCCCTACGAGCAGTACTTC | CASSPTGGTPPYEQYF
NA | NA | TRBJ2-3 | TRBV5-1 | TGCGCCAGCAGCGGCACCGGAGTGATCACAGATACGCAGTATTTT | CASSGTGVITDTQYF
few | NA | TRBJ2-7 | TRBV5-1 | TGCGCCAGCAGCTCCGGGGGCTACGAGCAGTACTTC | CASSSGGYEQYF
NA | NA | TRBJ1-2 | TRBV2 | TGTGCCAGCAGTGACAGAAGGGGCTATGGCTACACCTTC | CASSDRRGYGYTF
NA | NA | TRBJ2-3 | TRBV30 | TGTGCCTGGAGTCCAGCAGGGGATACGCAGTATTTT | CAWSPAGDTQYF
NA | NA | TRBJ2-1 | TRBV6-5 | TGTGCCAGCAGTTACTCGACGCCCTACAATGAGCAGTTCTTC | CASSYSTPYNEQFF
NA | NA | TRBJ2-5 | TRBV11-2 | TGTGCCAGCAGCTTCGACCGATCCTGGGAGACCCAGTACTTC | CASSFDRSWETQYF
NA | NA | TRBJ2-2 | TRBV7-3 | TGTGCCAGCAGCCCGACAACAACCGGGGAGCTGTTTTTT | CASSPTTTGELFF
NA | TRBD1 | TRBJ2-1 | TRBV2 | TGTGGGACGGGACAGGGCTACAATGAGCAGTTCTTC | CGTGQGYNEQFF
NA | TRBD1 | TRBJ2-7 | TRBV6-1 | TGTGCCAGCAAACAGGGGGCGCGGTACGAGCAGTACTTC | CASKQGARYEQYF
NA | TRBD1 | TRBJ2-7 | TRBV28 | TGTGCCAGCAGCCCCGACCTGGGACAGTACTCCTACGAGCAGTACTTC | CASSPDLGQYSYEQYF
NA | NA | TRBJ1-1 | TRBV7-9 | TGTGCCAGCAGCTTATTAAGCCGTGGCGCTGAAGCTTTCTTT | CASSLLSRGAEAFF
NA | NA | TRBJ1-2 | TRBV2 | TGTGCCAGCAGTCTATTATCCGGGACGCCTGGAGGCTACACCTTC | CASSLLSGTPGGYTF
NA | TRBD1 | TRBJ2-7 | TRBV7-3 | TGTGCCAGCAGCCAGGGGGCCGAGCAGTACTTC | CASSQGAEQYF
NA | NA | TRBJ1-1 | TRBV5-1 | TGCGCCAGCAGCTTGGGGGCAGGGAGGTTTGATGAAGCTTTCTTT | CASSLGAGRFDEAFF